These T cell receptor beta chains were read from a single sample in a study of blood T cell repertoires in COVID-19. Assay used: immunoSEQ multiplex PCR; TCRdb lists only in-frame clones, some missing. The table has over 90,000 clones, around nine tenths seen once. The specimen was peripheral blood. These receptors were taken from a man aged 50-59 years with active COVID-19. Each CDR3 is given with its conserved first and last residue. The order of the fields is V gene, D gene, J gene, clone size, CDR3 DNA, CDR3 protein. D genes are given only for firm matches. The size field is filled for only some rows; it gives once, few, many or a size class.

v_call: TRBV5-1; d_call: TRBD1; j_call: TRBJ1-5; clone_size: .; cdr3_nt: TGCGCCAGCAGCTTACGCACAGGGGAGCCCCAGCATTTT; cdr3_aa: CASSLRTGEPQHF
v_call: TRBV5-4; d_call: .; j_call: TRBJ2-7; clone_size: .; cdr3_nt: TGTGCCAGCAGCCTCCCGGGACTCGGTGGGGCCTACGAGCAGTACTTC; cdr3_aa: CASSLPGLGGAYEQYF
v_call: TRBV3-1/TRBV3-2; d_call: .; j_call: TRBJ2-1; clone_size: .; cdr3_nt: TGTGCCAGCAGCCAAGGACCGGGGAAGCAGTTCTTC; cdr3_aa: CASSQGPGKQFF
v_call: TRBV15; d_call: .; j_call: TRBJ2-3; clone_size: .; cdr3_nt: TGTGCCACCAGCAGAGATCTAGTGGCGAGTACGCAGTATTTT; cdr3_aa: CATSRDLVASTQYF
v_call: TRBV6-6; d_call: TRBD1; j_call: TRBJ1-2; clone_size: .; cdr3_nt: TGTGCCAGCAGCCGCTTTGGGTCGGCAGGGGGCTATGGCTACACCTTC; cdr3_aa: CASSRFGSAGGYGYTF
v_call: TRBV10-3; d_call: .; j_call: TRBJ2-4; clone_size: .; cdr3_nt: TGTGCCATCAGTTCTCTCTACGTGGTTCAGTACTTC; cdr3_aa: CAISSLYVVQYF
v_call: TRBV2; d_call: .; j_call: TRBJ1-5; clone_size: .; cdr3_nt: TGTGCCAGCAGTGAAGGTGTCCGTAGCAATCAGCCCCAGCATTTT; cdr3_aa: CASSEGVRSNQPQHF
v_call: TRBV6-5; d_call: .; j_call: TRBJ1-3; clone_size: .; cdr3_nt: TGTGCCAGTTTCGGGGCTGGAAACACCATATATTTT; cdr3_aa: CASFGAGNTIYF
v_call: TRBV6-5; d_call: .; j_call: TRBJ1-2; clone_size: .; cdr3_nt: TGTGCCAGCAAGCCGGGACTGAGGGGATATGGCTACACCTTC; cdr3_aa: CASKPGLRGYGYTF
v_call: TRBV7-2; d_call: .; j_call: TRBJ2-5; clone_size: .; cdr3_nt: TGTGCCAGCAGCCATGGGGGAGGCAGGGAAGGAGAGACCCAGTACTTC; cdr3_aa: CASSHGGGREGETQYF
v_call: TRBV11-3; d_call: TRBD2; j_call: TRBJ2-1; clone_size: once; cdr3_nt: TGTGCCAGCAGCTTAGATGGTGCCCGCGGGGGTGAGCAGTTCTTC; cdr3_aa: CASSLDGARGGEQFF
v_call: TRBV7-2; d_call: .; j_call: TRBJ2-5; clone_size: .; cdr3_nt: TGTGCCAGCAGCTTAGGGCTTAGCGAAAAGACCCAGTACTTC; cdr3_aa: CASSLGLSEKTQYF
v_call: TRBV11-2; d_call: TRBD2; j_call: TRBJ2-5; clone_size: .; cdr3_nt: TGTGCCAGCAGCGGAGGACTAGCTCAGACCCAGTACTTC; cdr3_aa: CASSGGLAQTQYF
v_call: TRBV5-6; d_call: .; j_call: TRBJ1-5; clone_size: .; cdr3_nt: TGTGCCAGCAGCCTGGCGGCGGGTTATAGCAATCAGCCCCAGCATTTT; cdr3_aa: CASSLAAGYSNQPQHF
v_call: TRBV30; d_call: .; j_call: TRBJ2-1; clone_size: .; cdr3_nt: TGTGCCTGGATGGGGGGACAGTACAATGAGCAGTTCTTC; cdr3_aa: CAWMGGQYNEQFF
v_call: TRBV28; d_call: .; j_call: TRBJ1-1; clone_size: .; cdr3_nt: TGTGCCAGCAGTGCCCCGGGAGGGATGAACACTGAAGCTTTCTTT; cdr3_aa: CASSAPGGMNTEAFF
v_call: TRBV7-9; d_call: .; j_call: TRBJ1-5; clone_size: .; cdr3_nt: TGTGCCAGCAGCTTAGCCGTTTCGGGAGGCAGCAATCAGCCCCAGCATTTT; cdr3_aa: CASSLAVSGGSNQPQHF
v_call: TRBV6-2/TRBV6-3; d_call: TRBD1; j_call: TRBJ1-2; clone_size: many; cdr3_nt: TGTGCCAGCAGTTCGGGGGACAGAGCTAACTATGGCTACACCTTC; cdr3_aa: CASSSGDRANYGYTF
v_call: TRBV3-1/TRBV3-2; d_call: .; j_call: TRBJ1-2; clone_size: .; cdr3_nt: TGTGCCAGCAGCCAAGGACTGGCGTCTAACTATGGCTACACCTTC; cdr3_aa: CASSQGLASNYGYTF
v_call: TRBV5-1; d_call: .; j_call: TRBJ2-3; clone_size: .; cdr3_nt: TGCGCCAGCAGCTTGGCCGCGGCCCCAACAGATACGCAGTATTTT; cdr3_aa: CASSLAAAPTDTQYF
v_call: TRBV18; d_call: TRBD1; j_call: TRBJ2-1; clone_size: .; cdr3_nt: TGTGCCAGCTCGAACCTCGGGACAGGGAGGCGCAATGAGCAGTTCTTC; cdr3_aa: CASSNLGTGRRNEQFF
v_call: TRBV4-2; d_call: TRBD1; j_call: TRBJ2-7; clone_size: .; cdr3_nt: TGTGCCAGCAGCCAATTCACACAGGGGGCAAGGAACGAGCAGTACTTC; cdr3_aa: CASSQFTQGARNEQYF
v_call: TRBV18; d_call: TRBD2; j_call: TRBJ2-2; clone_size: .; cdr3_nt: TGTGCCAGCTCACCATTATCCGGGAGGAGGGCCGGGGAGCTGTTTTTT; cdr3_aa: CASSPLSGRRAGELFF
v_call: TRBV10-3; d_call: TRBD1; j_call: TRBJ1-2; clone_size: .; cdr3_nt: TGTGCCATCAGTGATCGGACAGGCTTCTATGGCTACACCTTC; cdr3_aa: CAISDRTGFYGYTF
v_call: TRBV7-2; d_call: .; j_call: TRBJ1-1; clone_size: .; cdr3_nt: TGTGCCAGCAGGGAGGCCCTGGGGAACACTGAAGCTTTCTTT; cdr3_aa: CASREALGNTEAFF
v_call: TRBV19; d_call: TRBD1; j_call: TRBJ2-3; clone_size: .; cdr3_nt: TGTGCCAGTACTAGGACAGGGACCACAGATACGCAGTATTTT; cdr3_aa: CASTRTGTTDTQYF